Each of the 9 T cell receptor beta chains below was sequenced from the same sample in a study of shared clonotypes between healthy human individuals. Data came from immunoSEQ multiplex PCR; TCRdb stores just in-frame clones and leaves some out. The sample yields hundreds of thousands of clones, about 80% seen once. Input material: memory CD4+ T cells sorted from blood. Subset described: CD45RA-negative fraction. The source of these receptors is a woman aged 25 to 39 in good health.

This clone was observed a few times. The same CDR3 also results from other DNA sequences found in this sample. The chain employs TRBV11-3 and TRBJ2-1, with a possible D match to TRBD2 (7 bases). Trimming removed 5 bases at V and 1 base at J, with 12 bases between. This CDR3 contains 15 residues. From germline, CDR1 is SGHNT and CDR2 YENEEA. The chain's CDR3 is CASSREGGSYNEQFF. In DNA form, the CDR3 reads TGTGCCAGCAGCCGAGAGGGGGGGTCCTACAATGAGCAGTTCTTC. Full variable domain (missing parts from reference TRBV11-3 and TRBJ2-1): EAGVVQSPRYKIIEKKQPVAFWCNPISGHNTLYWYLQNLGQGPELLIRYENEEAVDDSQLPKDRFSAERLKGVDSTLKIQPAELGDSAVYLCASSREGGSYNEQFFGPGTRLTVL.

The gene calls are TRBV15 and TRBJ2-6; a weak D match, TRBD1 (5 bases). Per the germline V gene, CDR1 is LNHNV and CDR2 is YYDKDF (reference sequence). The CDR3 spans 20 residues. Between the trimmed V and J ends, which lost 3 bases and 1 base, there was a span of 22 bases. CDR3 sequence: CATSSDPVGRATSGANVLTF. Written as DNA, the CDR3 is TGTGCCACCAGCAGTGACCCAGTTGGCAGGGCCACGTCTGGGGCCAACGTCCTGACTTTC.

This sequence joins TRBV11-2 and TRBJ2-7, with a weak D call TRBD2 (5 bases). Germline assignment: CDR1 SGHAT and CDR2 FQNNGV. The CDR3 has 14 residues. Trimming left V 1 base short and J 6 bases short, with 13 bases between. CDR3 DNA sequence: TGTGCCAGCAGCTTAGGGGATAATGGGAGCGAGCAGTACTTC. Translation gives CASSLGDNGSEQYF.

V gene TRBV4-2 combines with J gene TRBJ1-4; 9 nucleotides agree with TRBD1. This CDR3 comprises 15 residues. V shed 4 bases and J 3 bases; nucleotides not matched to a gene: 3. Germline CDR1 reads LGHNA; CDR2 reads YNFKEQ. The CDR3 DNA reads as TGTGCCAGCAGCCCGGACAGGGGCCCTAATGAAAAACTGTTTTTT. Residues: CASSPDRGPNEKLFF.

CDR3 loop: CASSLLAGTQYF. Written as DNA, the CDR3 is TGTGCCAGCAGTTTACTCGCGGGGACCCAGTACTTC. The chain recombines TRBV28 with TRBJ2-5; TRBD2 is a possible D gene (5 bases). CDR3 size: 12 residues. CDR1 MDHEN and CDR2 SYDVKM come from the germline V gene. V dropped 2 bases and J dropped 7 bases, with 8 bases sitting between them.

This chain joins TRBV9 and TRBJ2-2; possibly TRBD2 for D (6 bases). The ends were cut back, 4 bases at V and 6 bases at J, with 16 bases in the middle. Per germline, CDR1 SGDLS and CDR2 YYNGEE. CDR3 length: 15 residues. CDR3 sequence reads: CASSPRLVDPGELFF. The CDR3 DNA follows: TGTGCCAGCAGCCCCAGACTAGTGGACCCCGGGGAGCTGTTTTTT.

The J gene is TRBJ2-7, the V gene TRBV10-3; D is perhaps TRBD2 (5 bases). The CDR3 covers 12 residues. V was cut by 2 bases and J by 7 bases, with 9 bases left in between. Germline V gene data show CDR1 as ENHRY and CDR2 as SYGVKD. CDR3 protein: CAISEVTGEQYF. In nucleotides, the CDR3 is TGTGCCATCAGTGAGGTCACGGGAGAGCAGTACTTC.

About this clone: Other DNA variants within this sample encode the same CDR3. V usage is TRBV30 and J usage is TRBJ2-3; D unresolved. Germline CDR1 and CDR2: GTSNPN and SVGIG (reference sequence). V dropped 0 bases and J dropped 4 bases, with 2 bases sitting between them. The CDR3 loop spans 11 amino acids. The CDR3 DNA follows: TGTGCCTGGAGTGTCTCAGATACGCAGTATTTT. Residues: CAWSVSDTQYF.

The gene calls are TRBV7-2 and TRBJ2-2; D possibly matches TRBD1 or TRBD2 (5 bases each). The CDR3 is 13 residues long. Looked up from germline, CDR1 is SGHTA and CDR2 is FQGNSA. The ends were cut back, 3 bases at V and 7 bases at J, with 9 bases in the middle. CDR3 residues: CASSLGDSGELFF. CDR3 DNA: TGTGCCAGCAGCTTGGGAGACAGCGGGGAGCTGTTTTTT.